This T cell receptor beta chain comes out of a study of blood T cells in healthy people across ages. Whole-study results and caveats: Diversity estimates from one million T cells were considered underestimates. Bulk PBMC profiling left naive and antigen-experienced comparisons inconclusive. While age rose, TCR beta diversity per million T cells dropped in a roughly linear way.

This clonotype appeared a few times. Its antigen is not identified. Combining a sample-barcoded 5' primer with a J-beta primer mix, a second PCR ran for roughly 6 to 12 cycles. TCRdb re-analysed the 5' RACE reads in MiXCR, keeping a single row per CDR3 protein. The data show some 1.5 million distinct CDR3 sequences, about 42% seen once. This CDR3 has 13 residues. Germline lookup yields CDR1 SGHTA and CDR2 FQGNSA. V was clipped by 4 bases and J by 7 bases, with 13 bases between them. Caucasian individuals from Russia who were healthy and aged about 6 to 90 acted as donors. Material: blood. The chain has TRBV7-2 and TRBJ1-1; D ambiguous. This TCR was sampled from a woman aged 18-29 years in good health. CDR3 residues: CASSYGLAGEAFF. In nucleotides, the CDR3 is TGTGCCAGCAGCTATGGCCTTGCAGGTGAAGCTTTCTTT. Combining the CDR3 with reference TRBV7-2 and TRBJ1-1 gives the whole variable domain GAGVSQSPSNKVTEKGKDVELRCDPISGHTALYWYRQSLGQGLEFLIYFQGNSAPDKSGLPSDRFSAERTGGSVSTLTIQRTQQEDSAVYLCASSYGLAGEAFFGQGTRLTVV.